These 7 T cell receptor beta chains share one sample of origin, sequenced in a study of T cells in Graves' hyperthyroidism and ophthalmopathy. Amplification targeted TCR beta CDR3 regions from RNA transcripts. A first-round RT-PCR of the TCR CDR3 used the HTBI primer set. TCRdb independently ran MiXCR on the multiplex PCR reads; one entry per CDR3 protein. The data contain hundreds of thousands of distinct CDR3 sequences, around 15% of them seen just once; the ten biggest clones take up approximately 12%. The sequencing input was blood. The receptors originated from a woman aged 45-59 years with Graves' ophthalmopathy.

This chain uses TRBV19 with TRBJ2-2, with D possibly matching TRBD2 (5 bases). V lost 0 bases and J lost 15, with 11 bases in between. Germline V CDR1 and CDR2: LNHDA, SQIVND (reference sequence). The CDR3 is 12 residues long. The CDR3 DNA is TGTGCCAGTAGTATAGATCTCGGGATAATGTTTTTT. This gives the protein CASSIDLGIMFF.

V is TRBV2 and J is TRBJ1-4, with D unresolved. Germline values: CDR1 SNHLY, CDR2 FYNNEI. Trimming stripped 1 base from V and 7 bases from J, with 7 bases between. There are 13 residues in the CDR3. CDR3 DNA: TGTGCCAGCAGTGAAGGACGTTTTGAAAAACTGTTTTTT. Translating it yields CASSEGRFEKLFF.

This clonotype was recorded many times. The chain is built from TRBV9 and TRBJ2-3; D is possibly TRBD2 (7 bases). CDR3 size: 15 residues. Per the germline V gene, CDR1 is SGDLS and CDR2 is YYNGEE. Trimming removed 0 bases at V and 4 bases at J, with 12 bases between. Here the CDR3 DNA reads TGTGCCAGCAGCGTAGGGGGGGGCGCCGCAGATACGCAGTATTTT. This translates into CASSVGGGAADTQYF.

This clonotype has ten or more counts. CDR3 amino acids: CASSLRTLETQYF. The CDR3 DNA follows: TGTGCCAGCAGTTTAAGGACACTGGAGACCCAGTACTTC. The gene calls are TRBV12-3 or TRBV12-4 and TRBJ2-5, with D tentatively TRBD1 (5 bases). Between the trimmed V and J ends, which lost 2 bases and 5 bases, there was a span of 9 bases. The CDR3 is 13 residues long.

The chain uses TRBV9 and TRBJ2-1; no clear D gene. This CDR3 has 14 residues. CDR1 is SGDLS, CDR2 YYNGEE, per germline. V lost 0 bases to trimming and J lost 4 bases, with 8 bases between them. The CDR3 reads CASSVAAFYNEQFF. Here the CDR3 DNA reads TGTGCCAGCAGCGTAGCTGCTTTTTACAATGAGCAGTTCTTC.

This clonotype was picked up many times. This sequence joins TRBV7-9 and TRBJ2-3, with D maybe TRBD1 (6 bases). Per germline, CDR1 SEHNR and CDR2 FQNEAQ (reference sequence). The CDR3 is 14 residues long. V lost 5 bases to trimming and J lost 3 bases, with 12 bases between them. Written as DNA, the CDR3 is TGTGCCAGCAGCCGTGGACAGAAGACAGATACGCAGTATTTT. Residues: CASSRGQKTDTQYF.

This clonotype was picked up many times. This chain joins TRBV29-1 and TRBJ2-5, with TRBD1 matching 10 bases. With 7 bases clipped from V and 0 bases from J, the junction kept 14 bases outside the gene matches. The germline V gene has CDR1 SQVTM and CDR2 ANQGSEA. This CDR3 region has 17 residues. CDR3 nucleotide sequence: TGCAGCGCGACAGGGGGCCACTCCCTGGAGGACCAAGAGACCCAGTACTTC. Residues: CSATGGHSLEDQETQYF.